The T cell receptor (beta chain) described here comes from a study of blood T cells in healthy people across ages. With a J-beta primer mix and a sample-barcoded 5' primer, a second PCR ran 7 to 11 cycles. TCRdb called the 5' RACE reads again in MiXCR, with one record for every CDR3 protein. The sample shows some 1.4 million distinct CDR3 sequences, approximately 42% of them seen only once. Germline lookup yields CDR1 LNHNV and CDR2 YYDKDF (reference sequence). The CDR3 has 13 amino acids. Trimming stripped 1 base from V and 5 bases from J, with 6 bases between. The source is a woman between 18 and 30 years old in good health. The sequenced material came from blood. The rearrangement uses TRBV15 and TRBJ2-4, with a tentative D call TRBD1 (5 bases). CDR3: CATSRGRENIQYF. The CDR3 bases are TGTGCCACCAGCAGAGGCAGGGAAAACATTCAGTACTTC.